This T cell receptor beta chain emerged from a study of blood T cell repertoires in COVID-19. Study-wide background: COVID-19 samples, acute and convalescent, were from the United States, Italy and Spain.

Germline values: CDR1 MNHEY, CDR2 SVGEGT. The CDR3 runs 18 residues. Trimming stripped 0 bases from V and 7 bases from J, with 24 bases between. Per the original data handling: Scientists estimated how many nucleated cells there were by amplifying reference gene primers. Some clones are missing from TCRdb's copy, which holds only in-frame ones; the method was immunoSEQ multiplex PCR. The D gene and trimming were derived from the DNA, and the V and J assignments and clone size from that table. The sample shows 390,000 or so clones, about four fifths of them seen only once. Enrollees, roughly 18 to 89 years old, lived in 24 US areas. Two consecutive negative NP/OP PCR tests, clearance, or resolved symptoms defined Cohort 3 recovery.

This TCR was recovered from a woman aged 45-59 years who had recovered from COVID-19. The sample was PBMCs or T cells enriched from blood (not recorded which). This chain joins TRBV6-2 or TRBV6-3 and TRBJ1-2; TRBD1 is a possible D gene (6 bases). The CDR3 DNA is TGTGCCAGCAGTTACTCGAGGGGTCGGAGGACAGACATTGTTGGCTACACCTTC. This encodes CASSYSRGRRTDIVGYTF.